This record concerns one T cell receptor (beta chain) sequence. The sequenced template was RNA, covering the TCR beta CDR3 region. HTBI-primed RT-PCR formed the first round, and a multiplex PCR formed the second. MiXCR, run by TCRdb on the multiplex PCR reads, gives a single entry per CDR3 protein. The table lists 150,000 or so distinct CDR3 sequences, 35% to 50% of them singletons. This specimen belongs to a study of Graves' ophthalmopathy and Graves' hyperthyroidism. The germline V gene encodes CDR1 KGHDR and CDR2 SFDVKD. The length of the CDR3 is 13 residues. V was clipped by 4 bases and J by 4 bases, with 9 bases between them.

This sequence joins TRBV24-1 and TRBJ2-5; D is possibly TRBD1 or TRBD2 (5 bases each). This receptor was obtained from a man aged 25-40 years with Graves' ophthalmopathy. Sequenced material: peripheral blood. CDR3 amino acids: CATSEQGRETQYF. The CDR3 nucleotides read TGTGCCACCAGTGAGCAGGGACGAGAGACCCAGTACTTC.